This is a list of T cell receptor beta chains from one sample in a study of blood T cell repertoires in COVID-19. The table came from immunoSEQ multiplex PCR; TCRdb's copy has only in-frame clones and leaves some out. The repertoire holds 25,000 to 30,000 clones, roughly 78% seen once, with 20% to 25% in the top ten. Sequenced sample: peripheral blood. These receptors all stem from a boy between 2 and 10 years old with active or convalescent COVID-19. CDR3s include the opening cysteine and the closing phenylalanine or tryptophan. The D gene is left open where the match is weak. The size field is filled for only some rows; it gives once, few, many or a size class.

d_call j_call clone_size v_call cdr3_nt cdr3_aa
. TRBJ2-7 . TRBV6-1 TGTGCCAGCAGTGAAAATGTGGAGGGAGGAGTATGGAGTGAGCAGTACTTC CASSENVEGGVWSEQYF
TRBD1 TRBJ1-1 . TRBV7-2 TGTGCCAGCGTCACTAGGGGACAGGGGAACACTGAAGCTTTCTTT CASVTRGQGNTEAFF
TRBD2 TRBJ2-3 . TRBV2 TGTGCCAGCAGGGGAGCGGGAGTATCGGCAGATACGCAGTATTTT CASRGAGVSADTQYF
. TRBJ2-5 . TRBV29-1 TGCAGTATGATGAACAGCTGGACAGAGCCCCAAGAGACCCAGTACTTC CSMMNSWTEPQETQYF
. TRBJ2-7 . TRBV3-1/TRBV3-2 TGTGCCAGCAGCCAAGTATCGGGGTTATACGAGCAGTACTTC CASSQVSGLYEQYF
. TRBJ2-2 . TRBV6-5 TGTGCCAGCAGGGGACTGACCGGGGAGCTGTTTTTT CASRGLTGELFF
TRBD1 TRBJ1-1 . TRBV2 TGTGCCAGCAGTGAAGCTTGGGACAGGGCGAACACTGAAGCTTTCTTT CASSEAWDRANTEAFF
TRBD2 TRBJ2-1 . TRBV3-1/TRBV3-2 TGTGCCAGCAGCCAAGTGCGGGGGGGCATAGGGGATGAGCAGTTCTTC CASSQVRGGIGDEQFF
. TRBJ2-1 . TRBV28 TGTGCCAGCAGTTTTGTACTAGAGATGAATGAGCAGTTCTTC CASSFVLEMNEQFF
. TRBJ2-7 . TRBV30 TGTGCCTGGAGTGTACTAGGCTCCTACGAGCAGTACTTC CAWSVLGSYEQYF
TRBD1 TRBJ1-4 few TRBV2 TGTGCCAGCAGTACAGGGGTGACTAATGAAAAACTGTTTTTT CASSTGVTNEKLFF
TRBD2 TRBJ2-7 . TRBV5-5 TGTGCCAGCAGCTTGTTACTAGCGGGAAGGGGGGAACAATACGAGCAGTACTTC CASSLLLAGRGEQYEQYF
. TRBJ2-6 few TRBV7-9 TGTGCCAGCAGCTTAGACGGCTCTGGGGCCAACGTCCTGACTTTC CASSLDGSGANVLTF
. TRBJ1-3 . TRBV6-5 TGTGCCAGCAGACAGGTGTCTAGCTCTGGAAACACCATATATTTT CASRQVSSSGNTIYF
. TRBJ1-5 once TRBV7-2 TGTGCCAGCAGCTTTTTAGCGGGATATCAGCCCCAGCATTTT CASSFLAGYQPQHF
. TRBJ2-7 . TRBV14 TGTGCCAGCAGCCGAAACAGCGGGTACTCCTACGAGCAGTACTTC CASSRNSGYSYEQYF
. TRBJ1-2 . TRBV7-9 TGTGCCAGCAGCTTTAATGTAGTCTCGGGGAACTATGGCTACACCTTC CASSFNVVSGNYGYTF
. TRBJ2-1 few TRBV7-9 TGTGCCAGCAGCGACACCGGGGGGCTAGCGGCGACGTGGAATGAGCAGTTCTTC CASSDTGGLAATWNEQFF
TRBD1 TRBJ1-1 . TRBV5-1 TGCGCCAGCAGCAGACGGACAGGGGAACTCGGAGCTTTCTTT CASSRRTGELGAFF
TRBD1 TRBJ1-2 . TRBV6-5 TGTGCCAGCATTAGGGGGCGTATAAATGGCTACACCTTC CASIRGRINGYTF
. TRBJ2-6 . TRBV6-5 TGTGCCAGCAGCCCAATTTCTGGGGCCAACGTCCTGACTTTC CASSPISGANVLTF
. TRBJ2-1 . TRBV19 TGTGCCAGTCGCCTTGGACAGCAGCCCTACAATGAGCAGTTCTTC CASRLGQQPYNEQFF
TRBD1 TRBJ1-1 . TRBV7-3 TGTGCCAGCAGCTCAGGGGGACTGATGAACACTGAAGCTTTCTTT CASSSGGLMNTEAFF
. TRBJ1-2 . TRBV11-2 TGTGCCAGCAGCCCCGACGGAGGACAGACTAACTATGGCTACACCTTC CASSPDGGQTNYGYTF
TRBD1 TRBJ1-2 . TRBV7-6 TGTGCCAGCAGCGTCCGACAGGGTCATGGCTACACCTTC CASSVRQGHGYTF
TRBD2 TRBJ2-1 . TRBV28 TGTGCCAGCAGTCCCCGGGGTAGCGGGTTTGGCAATGAGCAGTTCTTC CASSPRGSGFGNEQFF
TRBD2 TRBJ2-7 . TRBV5-1 TGCGCCAGCAGCTTGGAAACTAGCGGTCACGAGGGCTACGAGCAGTACTTC CASSLETSGHEGYEQYF
. TRBJ1-2 . TRBV30 TGTGCCTGGAAAGCAGGGCAGGGCTATGGCTACACCTTC CAWKAGQGYGYTF
. TRBJ2-3 few TRBV7-2 TGTGCCAGCAGCACTCAGGCAGGGGCAGGAGATACGCAGTATTTT CASSTQAGAGDTQYF
. TRBJ1-1 . TRBV5-1 TGCGCCAGCAGCTTGGGGATAGGGGTAGCTGAAGCTTTCTTT CASSLGIGVAEAFF
. TRBJ2-5 . TRBV10-3 TGTGCCATCAGTGAGTCCCCTCAAGAGACCCAGTACTTC CAISESPQETQYF
. TRBJ1-5 . TRBV9 TGTGCCAGCAGCGTAGAGGGGGGGTGGCAGCCCCAGCATTTT CASSVEGGWQPQHF
. TRBJ2-1 . TRBV5-1 TGCGCCAGCGGCTCGGTGGGCTCCGAGCGGCATGAGCAGTTCTTC CASGSVGSERHEQFF
. TRBJ1-5 . TRBV19 TGTGCCAGTAACAGGGCCTATCAGCCCCAGCATTTT CASNRAYQPQHF
. TRBJ1-3 . TRBV28 TGTGCCAGCGTAAGATGGCAGGATAACACCATATATTTT CASVRWQDNTIYF
. TRBJ2-3 . TRBV6-6 TGTGCCAGCAGTCGTGGACAGCTTGGCACAGATACGCAGTATTTT CASSRGQLGTDTQYF